The 15 T cell receptor beta chains in this list originate from one sample, sequenced in a study of OX40 agonist ivuxolimab in advanced cancers. Libraries were prepared by immunoSEQ multiplex PCR; TCRdb keeps only in-frame clonotypes and omits some of them. Of approximately 71,000 clones in the sample, about 82% were seen once. This material consisted of CD4+ or CD8+ T cells sorted from blood, taken in a trial of the OX40 agonist ivuxolimab. These receptors came from an adult with an advanced solid tumor such as melanoma, head and neck, liver or kidney cancer.

This rearrangement joins TRBV18 to TRBJ2-1, with D perhaps matching TRBD1 or TRBD2 (5 bases each). V dropped 6 bases and J dropped 8 bases, with 14 bases sitting between them. The germline V gene encodes CDR1 KGHSH and CDR2 LQKENI. CDR3 size: 13 residues. The CDR3 DNA is TGTGCCAGCTCCCCCAAACAGGAGGATGAGCAGTTCTTC. It codes for CASSPKQEDEQFF.

The V gene is TRBV5-8, the J gene TRBJ2-5; tentatively, D is TRBD1 or TRBD2 (6 bases each). Germline values: CDR1 SGHTS, CDR2 YDEGEE. This CDR3 spans 15 amino acids. Trimming removed 4 bases at V and 1 base at J, with 14 bases between. The CDR3 region is CASSLGRGVQETQYF. The CDR3 DNA is TGTGCCAGCAGCCTTGGAAGGGGGGTCCAAGAGACCCAGTACTTC. The variable domain in full, with the rest retrieved from reference TRBV5-8 and TRBJ2-5, is EAGVTQSPTHLIKTRGQQATLRCSPISGHTSVYWYQQALGLGLQFLLWYDEGEERNRGNFPPRFSGRQFPNYSSELNVNALELEDSALYLCASSLGRGVQETQYFGPGTRLLVL.

V gene TRBV28 combines with J gene TRBJ1-2; maybe TRBD1 (6 bases). The CDR3 is 15 amino acids. Germline V gene lookup returns CDR1 MDHEN and CDR2 SYDVKM. V lost 1 base and J lost 4, with 13 bases in between. This CDR3 is CASSLSGWGPYGYTF. The CDR3 nucleotides are TGTGCCAGCAGTTTATCGGGCTGGGGGCCCTATGGCTACACCTTC.

On this clone itself: Germline is not matched at one junction end, which may reflect a read error. The chain uses TRBV2 and TRBJ1-1, with 10 positions matching TRBD1. This CDR3 is 14 amino acids long. Germline loops: CDR1 SNHLY, CDR2 FYNNEI. The CDR3 nucleotides are TGTGCCAGCACTGAAGGGACAGGGGCCCCTGAAGCTTTCTTT. Translation gives CASTEGTGAPEAFF.

With respect to this clone: A read error may produce the germline difference seen at one junction end. CDR3 nucleotides: TGCGCCAGCAACCAAAATCTGCGGACAGGGAGGTATGAGCAGTTCTTC. Translation gives CASNQNLRTGRYEQFF. The V and J genes are TRBV4-3 and TRBJ2-1; 8 bases are a match to TRBD1. CDR1 LGHNA and CDR2 YSLEER come from the germline V gene. CDR3 length: 16 amino acids.

V usage is TRBV30 and J usage is TRBJ2-2; D perhaps matches TRBD1 (5 bases). Germline CDR1 and CDR2: GTSNPN and SVGIG (reference sequence). The CDR3 has 14 residues. Trimming removed 1 base from V and 2 bases from J, with 8 bases in between. The CDR3 protein is CAWSADINTGELFF. CDR3 DNA: TGTGCCTGGAGTGCGGACATAAACACCGGGGAGCTGTTTTTT.

The V call is TRBV9, the J call TRBJ1-1; D may be TRBD1 (6 bases). Germline values: CDR1 SGDLS, CDR2 YYNGEE. V was pared by 3 bases and J by 1 base, with 10 bases between. The CDR3 covers 14 residues. CDR3 bases: TGTGCCAGCAGCGCACGACAGGAGAACACTGAAGCTTTCTTT. It encodes CASSARQENTEAFF.

J is TRBJ2-5 and V is TRBV7-6; 8 nucleotides match TRBD2. V lost 0 bases and J lost 1; bases outside the gene matches: 1. Germline CDR1 and CDR2: SGHVS and FNYEAQ. The CDR3 loop spans 15 amino acids. CDR3: CASSLARGAQETQYF. DNA of the CDR3: TGTGCCAGCAGCTTAGCGCGGGGGGCCCAAGAGACCCAGTACTTC.

J is TRBJ1-6 and V is TRBV6-9, with a possible D match to TRBD1 (5 bases). CDR3 length: 14 residues. V was trimmed by 4 bases and J by 7 bases, leaving 11 bases between them. Germline lookup yields CDR1 MNHGY and CDR2 SVAAGI. Here the CDR3 reads CASSSGQGNSPLHF. For the CDR3, the DNA is TGTGCCAGCAGTTCCGGGCAGGGCAATTCACCCCTCCACTTT.

The V call is TRBV5-1, the J call TRBJ2-5, with D perhaps matching TRBD1 (5 bases). The germline V and J ends were trimmed by 0 bases and 4 bases, with 13 bases remaining between them. CDR3 size: 15 residues. Germline CDR1 is SGHRS and CDR2 is YFSETQ. The CDR3 coding sequence is TGCGCCAGCAGCTTGGGGCTGGGGCTCGGAGAGACCCAGTACTTC. Amino acid sequence: CASSLGLGLGETQYF.

V and J are TRBV4-3 and TRBJ1-1; 8 nucleotides agree with TRBD1. V lost 3 bases to trimming and J lost 2 bases; unmatched junction nucleotides: 2. There are 14 residues in the CDR3. Germline loops: CDR1 LGHNA, CDR2 YSLEER. For the CDR3, the DNA is TGCGCCAGCAGCCATGGACAGGGAAACACTGAAGCTTTCTTT. Translating it yields CASSHGQGNTEAFF.

The rearrangement links TRBV30 to TRBJ2-1; D is perhaps TRBD1 (6 bases). Germline CDR1 and CDR2: GTSNPN and SVGIG (reference sequence). V was cut by 0 bases and J by 7 bases, with 13 bases left in between. There are 14 residues in the CDR3. The CDR3 region is CAWSVQGVGNEQFF. For the CDR3, the DNA is TGTGCCTGGAGTGTACAGGGAGTTGGAAATGAGCAGTTCTTC.

By sample share, this clone is medium-sized (0.01 to 0.1%). The chain couples TRBV2 to TRBJ1-2; D unresolved. The V end lost 4 bases, the J end lost 3 bases, and 15 bases lay between the germline ends. Germline CDR1 and CDR2: SNHLY and FYNNEI. The CDR3 runs to 15 residues. This chain's CDR3 is CASSGLRERDYGYTF. The DNA of the CDR3 is TGTGCCAGCAGTGGGTTAAGGGAACGGGACTATGGCTACACCTTC.

The rearrangement joins TRBV27 to TRBJ2-7, with D unclear. Germline V gene lookup returns CDR1 MNHEY and CDR2 SMNVEV (reference sequence). CDR3 size: 11 residues. Trimming took 4 bases from V and 3 from J, leaving 4 bases between them. CDR3 loop: CASSSNYEQYF. In nucleotides, the CDR3 is TGTGCCAGCAGTTCCAACTACGAGCAGTACTTC.

The CDR3 DNA is TGTGCCAGCAGCCCTACTGGGCGGACTGAAGCTTTCTTT. Protein sequence: CASSPTGRTEAFF. The V call is TRBV27, the J call TRBJ1-1; D remains unclear. Trimming removed 6 bases from V and 5 bases from J, with 13 bases in between. CDR1 and CDR2 from the germline V gene are MNHEY and SMNVEV (reference sequence). The CDR3 is made up of 13 amino acids.